The 23 T cell receptor beta chains below were found in one sample sequenced in a study of OX40 agonist ivuxolimab in advanced cancers. Clones were sequenced by immunoSEQ multiplex PCR, and TCRdb holds only the in-frame ones, with some missing. The data contain about 30,000 clones, approximately 84% of them singletons. Source: CD4+ or CD8+ T cells sorted from blood, taken in a trial of the OX40 agonist ivuxolimab. All receptors come from an adult with an advanced solid tumor such as melanoma, head and neck, liver or kidney cancer.

As DNA, the CDR3 is TGTGCCAGTAGTATTGGCCAGGCCTACGAGCAGTACTTC. Translation gives CASSIGQAYEQYF. V and J are TRBV19 and TRBJ2-7; D is unresolved. The CDR3 consists of 13 residues. V gave up 3 bases and J gave up 2 bases, with 8 bases separating them. CDR1 is LNHDA, CDR2 SQIVND, per germline (reference sequence).

The chain employs TRBV4-3 and TRBJ1-5; the D is unclear. V was clipped by 1 base and J by 3 bases, with 10 bases between them. This CDR3 is built from 15 residues. Germline V gives CDR1 LGHNA, CDR2 YSLEER. In DNA form, the CDR3 reads TGCGCCAGCAGCCAAGCCTGGGGTGTCAATCAGCCCCAGCATTTT. Amino acid sequence: CASSQAWGVNQPQHF.

The rearrangement uses TRBV11-2 and TRBJ1-1; D uncertain. Per the germline V gene, CDR1 is SGHAT and CDR2 is FQNNGV. V lost 1 base to trimming and J lost 8 bases, with 8 bases between them. The CDR3 covers 12 residues. The CDR3 DNA follows: TGTGCCAGCAGCTTAGGGTCAAACGAAGCTTTCTTT. Protein: CASSLGSNEAFF. The full variable domain, rest sourced from reference TRBV11-2 and TRBJ1-1, is EAGVAQSPRYKIIEKRQSVAFWCNPISGHATLYWYQQILGQGPKLLIQFQNNGVVDDSQLPKDRFSAERLKGVDSTLKIQPAKLEDSAVYLCASSLGSNEAFFGQGTRLTVV.

This rearrangement joins TRBV9 to TRBJ2-1; D is perhaps TRBD1 or TRBD2 (6 bases each). Between the trimmed V and J ends, which lost 4 bases and 2 bases, there was a span of 13 bases. CDR1 is SGDLS, CDR2 YYNGEE, per germline. The CDR3 consists of 15 residues. CDR3 residues: CASSPPGGPYNEQFF. DNA of the CDR3: TGTGCCAGCAGCCCCCCCGGGGGCCCCTACAATGAGCAGTTCTTC. The variable domain in full, with the rest retrieved from reference TRBV9 and TRBJ2-1, is DSGVTQTPKHLITATGQRVTLRCSPRSGDLSVYWYQQSLDQGLQFLIQYYNGEERAKGNILERFSAQQFPDLHSELNLSSLELGDSALYFCASSPPGGPYNEQFFGPGTRLTVL.

The CDR3 sequence: CASSFISDEAFF. CDR3 bases: TGTGCCAGCAGCTTCATCTCAGACGAAGCTTTCTTT. This chain links TRBV5-6 with TRBJ1-1; D is unresolved. The CDR3 is 12 residues long. V was clipped by 2 bases and J by 8 bases, with 10 bases between them. CDR1 is SGHDT, CDR2 YYEEEE, per germline.

The chain recombines TRBV29-1 with TRBJ1-1, with a tentative D call TRBD1 (5 bases). CDR1 and CDR2 from the germline V gene are SQVTM and ANQGSEA. Trimming left V 7 bases short and J 4 bases short, with 22 bases between. This CDR3 is built from 15 residues. The CDR3 here is CSGFSWGNGGTEAFF. In nucleotides, the CDR3 is TGCAGCGGTTTCTCTTGGGGGAACGGAGGCACTGAAGCTTTCTTT.

The rearrangement joins TRBV7-7 to TRBJ2-3, with TRBD2 matching over 11 bases. The CDR3 extends over 17 amino acids. Germline V gene sequence: CDR1 SSHAT, CDR2 FNYEAQ (reference sequence). Losses at the gene ends were 5 bases for V and 1 base for J; bases not matched to a gene: 8. CDR3: CASSPMGLAARTDTQYF. CDR3 nucleotide sequence: TGTGCCAGCAGCCCCATGGGACTAGCGGCGCGCACAGATACGCAGTATTTT.

Only a few counts were recorded for this clone. This chain links TRBV5-6 with TRBJ1-2, with D unclear. From germline, CDR1 is SGHDT and CDR2 YYEEEE. With 1 base removed from V and 0 bases from J, the gap between germline ends came to 16 bases. CDR3 length equals 17 residues. This CDR3 reads CASSLFIGPTTNYGYTF. CDR3 sequence (DNA): TGTGCCAGCAGCTTGTTTATAGGGCCGACTACTAACTATGGCTACACCTTC.

This chain uses TRBV29-1 with TRBJ2-1; TRBD1 aligns across 9 bases. This CDR3 is 15 amino acids long. J lost 7 bases, V lost 3 bases, and 10 bases had no gene match. Looked up from germline, CDR1 is SQVTM and CDR2 is ANQGSEA. The CDR3 sequence: CSVDQTGGPWNEQFF. The CDR3 nucleotides are TGCAGCGTTGATCAAACAGGGGGCCCGTGGAATGAGCAGTTCTTC.

This clone appeared a single time. This sequence joins TRBV7-9 and TRBJ2-5; TRBD2 matches at 10 bases. The CDR3 extends over 15 amino acids. Germline assignment: CDR1 SEHNR and CDR2 FQNEAQ (reference sequence). V trimming: 5 bases; J trimming: 4 bases; junction bases outside the gene matches: 7. This CDR3 reads CASSPAGGTGETQYF. The CDR3 coding sequence is TGTGCCAGCAGCCCAGCGGGAGGGACGGGAGAGACCCAGTACTTC.

The gene calls are TRBV7-2 and TRBJ2-3, with 9 bases lining up with TRBD2. In germline, CDR1 is SGHTA, CDR2 FQGNSA. V lost 2 bases to trimming and J lost 2 bases; unmatched junction nucleotides: 11. The CDR3 spans 18 residues. CDR3 in amino acids: CASSLLALAGSNTDTQYF. Here the CDR3 DNA reads TGTGCCAGCAGCTTACTGGCACTAGCGGGTTCCAACACAGATACGCAGTATTTT. Looking up the rest from reference TRBV7-2 and TRBJ2-3 gives the full variable domain: GAGVSQSPSNKVTEKGKDVELRCDPISGHTALYWYRQSLGQGLEFLIYFQGNSAPDKSGLPSDRFSAERTGGSVSTLTIQRTQQEDSAVYLCASSLLALAGSNTDTQYFGPGTRLTVL.

This rearrangement joins TRBV6-5 to TRBJ2-3; D is perhaps TRBD1 (6 bases). The germline CDR1 and CDR2 sequences are MNHEY and SVGAGI. This CDR3 has 13 amino acids. The germline V and J ends were trimmed by 3 bases and 6 bases, with 10 bases remaining between them. CDR3 nucleotides: TGTGCCAGCAGTTATTTCCAGGGGGATACGCAGTATTTT. Protein: CASSYFQGDTQYF.

The chain is built from TRBV6-5 and TRBJ2-2; possibly TRBD1 or TRBD2 for D (7 bases each). There are 15 residues in the CDR3. Germline V gene lookup returns CDR1 MNHEY and CDR2 SVGAGI. Trimming took 11 bases from V and 0 from J, leaving 16 bases between them. The chain's CDR3 is CASGRGRSNTGELFF. CDR3 in DNA: TGTGCCTCAGGGAGGGGGCGGTCGAACACCGGGGAGCTGTTTTTT.

This rearrangement joins TRBV6-5 to TRBJ2-7; 10 nucleotides agree with TRBD1. V dropped 4 bases and J dropped 3; count of bases not matched to a gene: 3. Germline V CDR1 and CDR2: MNHEY, SVGAGI. The CDR3 contains 14 residues. CDR3 residues: CASSLGTGVYEQYF. The CDR3 nucleotides are TGTGCCAGCAGTTTGGGGACAGGGGTCTACGAGCAGTACTTC.

The rearrangement uses TRBV6-1 and TRBJ2-7; 7 bases line up with TRBD1. Unmatched junction bases numbered 13, after V lost 6 bases and J lost 5 bases. The germline CDR1 and CDR2 sequences are MNHNS and SASEGT. The CDR3 length is 15 residues. Here the CDR3 reads CASSPEPTGLDEQYF. CDR3 DNA sequence: TGTGCCAGCAGCCCCGAACCGACAGGGCTCGACGAGCAGTACTTC.

V usage is TRBV5-4 and J usage is TRBJ2-3; D assignment may be TRBD1 or TRBD2 (5 bases each). The V gene lost 2 bases and the J gene lost 4 bases, with 11 bases spanning the gap. Germline assignment: CDR1 SGHNT and CDR2 YYREEE (reference sequence). The CDR3 length is 14 residues. The CDR3 spells CASSFPGDPDTQYF. For the CDR3, the DNA is TGTGCCAGCAGCTTCCCCGGGGACCCAGATACGCAGTATTTT.

This chain connects TRBV6-4 to TRBJ2-1; D is unresolved. Trimming took off 3 bases at V and 1 base at J, with 4 bases between the two ends. Germline lookup yields CDR1 MRHNA and CDR2 SNTAGT. The CDR3 is 13 amino acids. The CDR3 DNA reads as TGTGCCAGCAGTGATTCGTCCTACAATGAGCAGTTCTTC. This codes for CASSDSSYNEQFF.

V is TRBV19 and J is TRBJ2-7; 10 nucleotides agree with TRBD2. This CDR3 has 15 amino acids. V lost 3 bases and J lost 2; bases outside the gene matches: 4. Germline lookup yields CDR1 LNHDA and CDR2 SQIVND (reference sequence). The CDR3 loop is CASSIHSGGTYEQYF. The CDR3 region has the DNA TGTGCCAGTAGTATCCATAGCGGGGGGACCTACGAGCAGTACTTC. Full variable domain (missing parts from reference TRBV19 and TRBJ2-7): DGGITQSPKYLFRKEGQNVTLSCEQNLNHDAMYWYRQDPGQGLRLIYYSQIVNDFQKGDIAEGYSVSREKKESFPLTVTSAQKNPTAFYLCASSIHSGGTYEQYFGPGTRLTVT.

The chain employs TRBV19 and TRBJ2-7; TRBD1 agrees at 9 bases. Looked up from germline, CDR1 is LNHDA and CDR2 is SQIVND (reference sequence). The CDR3 is made up of 14 amino acids. After removal of 4 bases from V and 5 bases from J, the junction contained 6 bases not matched to a gene. The CDR3 here is CASSSAGTGNEQYF. Written as DNA, the CDR3 is TGTGCCAGTAGTAGCGCCGGGACAGGGAACGAGCAGTACTTC.

This chain uses TRBV29-1 with TRBJ2-7, with D possibly called TRBD1 or TRBD2 (5 bases each). V was shortened by 5 bases and J by 1 base, with 15 bases between the two germline ends. The CDR3 has 14 amino acids. The V gene's germline CDR1 is SQVTM and CDR2 ANQGSEA. CDR3 in amino acids: CSVRYPGGSYEQYF. The CDR3 coding sequence is TGCAGCGTTCGATACCCTGGGGGTTCCTACGAGCAGTACTTC.

Remarks on this clone: The same CDR3 arises from other DNA sequences in this sample as well. This rearrangement joins TRBV5-6 to TRBJ1-4; D ambiguous. This CDR3 has 14 amino acids. Germline V gene sequence: CDR1 SGHDT, CDR2 YYEEEE. V lost 5 bases to trimming and J lost 2 bases, with 10 bases between them. In DNA form, the CDR3 reads TGTGCCAGCAGTCTGATAGCCACTAATGAAAAACTGTTTTTT. Protein: CASSLIATNEKLFF.

The rearrangement uses TRBV5-1 and TRBJ2-3; 9 bases align to TRBD2. The ends lost 2 bases at V and 6 bases at J; junction bases unmatched: 7. Germline-derived CDR1 and CDR2 are SGHRS and YFSETQ. This CDR3 is 15 amino acids long. The CDR3 loop is CASSLKRGEGDTQYF. The CDR3 bases are TGCGCCAGCAGCTTAAAGCGGGGGGAGGGCGATACGCAGTATTTT.

The chain combines TRBV19 with TRBJ2-3; the D gene is possibly TRBD2 (7 bases). V was cut by 3 bases and J by 4 bases, with 14 bases left in between. Per germline, CDR1 LNHDA and CDR2 SQIVND (reference sequence). The CDR3 contains 15 residues. This CDR3 is CASSIGAGASDTQYF. CDR3 coding DNA: TGTGCCAGTAGTATTGGGGCGGGGGCCTCAGATACGCAGTATTTT.